Listed below are T cell receptor beta chains from one sample, sequenced in a study of T cell responses to AZD1222 COVID-19 vaccine. This table comes from immunoSEQ multiplex PCR, and its TCRdb copy is limited to in-frame clones, with some not included. Among fewer than 200,000 clones listed, roughly 88% were seen once. The source was peripheral blood, collected 28 days after the second AZD1222 dose. These receptors originate from an adult who received the AZD1222 COVID-19 vaccine. CDR3s include the opening cysteine and the closing phenylalanine or tryptophan. Each record gives: clone size, J gene, D gene, V gene, CDR3 DNA, CDR3 protein. The D gene is left open where the match is weak. The size of a clone is reported for some rows only, either as once, few or many, or as a class for expanded clones.

clone size: -
J gene: TRBJ2-7
D gene: TRBD2
V gene: TRBV7-2
CDR3 DNA: TGTGCCAGCAGATCTGCGTCCAGCGGGGGCCTCCACGAGCAGTACTTC
CDR3 protein: CASRSASSGGLHEQYF

clone size: -
J gene: TRBJ1-3
D gene: TRBD1
V gene: TRBV28
CDR3 DNA: TGTGCCAGCAGCCCGGGACAGGGAATCTCTGGAAACACCATATATTTT
CDR3 protein: CASSPGQGISGNTIYF

clone size: -
J gene: TRBJ1-3
D gene: -
V gene: TRBV5-1
CDR3 DNA: TGCGCCAGCAGCTTGATGTCAGGGACCGGAAACACCATATATTTT
CDR3 protein: CASSLMSGTGNTIYF

clone size: -
J gene: TRBJ2-1
D gene: -
V gene: TRBV11-2
CDR3 DNA: TGTGCCAGCAGCTTACCCGAAGGGTTCGATGAGCAGTTCTTC
CDR3 protein: CASSLPEGFDEQFF

clone size: -
J gene: TRBJ2-3
D gene: TRBD1
V gene: TRBV6-5
CDR3 DNA: TGTGCCAGCAGGGGACAGGGGGCAACAGATACGCAGTATTTT
CDR3 protein: CASRGQGATDTQYF

clone size: -
J gene: TRBJ1-1
D gene: -
V gene: TRBV6-5
CDR3 DNA: TGTGCCAGCACCAGGGAGGTGAACACTGAAGCTTTCTTT
CDR3 protein: CASTREVNTEAFF

clone size: -
J gene: TRBJ1-5
D gene: TRBD1
V gene: TRBV7-8
CDR3 DNA: TGTGCCAGCAGTCCCGACAGGGTCAATCAGCCCCAGCATTTT
CDR3 protein: CASSPDRVNQPQHF

clone size: -
J gene: TRBJ2-7
D gene: TRBD2
V gene: TRBV2
CDR3 DNA: TGTGCCATCCAGTCTGTTAGCGGGGGTTACGAGCAGTACTTC
CDR3 protein: CAIQSVSGGYEQYF

clone size: -
J gene: TRBJ1-2
D gene: TRBD1
V gene: TRBV4-1
CDR3 DNA: TGCGCCAGCAGCCAAGATTTGGTTGGGGACAGGGGGCGAATTGGCTACACCTTC
CDR3 protein: CASSQDLVGDRGRIGYTF

clone size: once
J gene: TRBJ1-6
D gene: -
V gene: TRBV27
CDR3 DNA: TGTGCCAGCAGTTTAAGGGGACCTTATAATTCACCCCTCCACTTT
CDR3 protein: CASSLRGPYNSPLHF

clone size: -
J gene: TRBJ1-1
D gene: -
V gene: TRBV11-2
CDR3 DNA: TGTGCCAGCAGCGTATCGAGGGGTGCTTTCTTT
CDR3 protein: CASSVSRGAFF

clone size: few
J gene: TRBJ1-1
D gene: -
V gene: TRBV27
CDR3 DNA: TGTGCCAGCCAACTATCCGGGAACACTGAAGCTTTCTTT
CDR3 protein: CASQLSGNTEAFF

clone size: -
J gene: TRBJ1-2
D gene: TRBD1
V gene: TRBV27
CDR3 DNA: TGTGCCAGCAGTTATACAGGGGAAGGTTATGGCTACACCTTC
CDR3 protein: CASSYTGEGYGYTF

clone size: once
J gene: TRBJ2-3
D gene: -
V gene: TRBV7-9
CDR3 DNA: TGTGCCAGCAGCCCCCCTAGTGTCGGGGGCGATACGCAGTATTTT
CDR3 protein: CASSPPSVGGDTQYF

clone size: few
J gene: TRBJ2-1
D gene: -
V gene: TRBV7-3
CDR3 DNA: TGTGCCAGCAGCTTAACAACAGGGTTCTGGGGATCCTACAATGAGCAGTTCTTC
CDR3 protein: CASSLTTGFWGSYNEQFF

clone size: -
J gene: TRBJ2-3
D gene: -
V gene: TRBV11-3
CDR3 DNA: TGTGCCAGCAGCAAAACAGGGCCCGATACGCAGTATTTT
CDR3 protein: CASSKTGPDTQYF

clone size: -
J gene: TRBJ1-4
D gene: -
V gene: TRBV5-8
CDR3 DNA: TGTGCCAGCAGCTTGGGGGGAACTAATGAAAAACTGTTTTTT
CDR3 protein: CASSLGGTNEKLFF

clone size: -
J gene: TRBJ1-1
D gene: -
V gene: TRBV5-4
CDR3 DNA: TGTGCCAGCAGCCGGAACGTAGACAGAGAAACAAAAGCTTTCTTT
CDR3 protein: CASSRNVDRETKAFF

clone size: once
J gene: TRBJ2-2
D gene: -
V gene: TRBV11-2
CDR3 DNA: TGTGCCAGCAGCCCGTGGGCGGCCGCGGGCACCGGGGAGCTGTTTTTT
CDR3 protein: CASSPWAAAGTGELFF

clone size: -
J gene: TRBJ1-2
D gene: -
V gene: TRBV18
CDR3 DNA: TGTGCCAGCTCACCACTCCCGGGCAGTTTGACGGCGGGGGGCTATGGCTACACCTTC
CDR3 protein: CASSPLPGSLTAGGYGYTF

clone size: -
J gene: TRBJ2-5
D gene: -
V gene: TRBV7-3
CDR3 DNA: TGTGCCAGCAGCTTAACACATGGGGGAGAGACCCAGTACTTC
CDR3 protein: CASSLTHGGETQYF

clone size: -
J gene: TRBJ1-1
D gene: -
V gene: TRBV12-3/TRBV12-4
CDR3 DNA: TGTGCCAGCAGTTTAGTAAGGGTGAAAGCTTTCTTT
CDR3 protein: CASSLVRVKAFF

clone size: -
J gene: TRBJ2-2
D gene: -
V gene: TRBV5-1
CDR3 DNA: TGCGCCAGCAGCCTACTAGGGGCCGCCGGGGAGCTGTTTTTT
CDR3 protein: CASSLLGAAGELFF

clone size: -
J gene: TRBJ2-3
D gene: -
V gene: TRBV21-1
CDR3 DNA: TGTGCCAGCAGCTGCCGGACTAGCGGGGGGGCCAAGGCTCCCACAGATACGCAGTATTTT
CDR3 protein: CASSCRTSGGAKAPTDTQYF

clone size: -
J gene: TRBJ1-5
D gene: -
V gene: TRBV6-2/TRBV6-3
CDR3 DNA: TGTGCCAGCAGTTACTCCGCGGGGGGTATGAGCAATCAGCCCCAGCATTTT
CDR3 protein: CASSYSAGGMSNQPQHF

clone size: -
J gene: TRBJ2-2
D gene: -
V gene: TRBV30
CDR3 DNA: TGTGCCTGGAGTAGAGACACCGGGGAGCTGTTTTTT
CDR3 protein: CAWSRDTGELFF

clone size: -
J gene: TRBJ2-1
D gene: -
V gene: TRBV7-9
CDR3 DNA: TGTGCCAGCAGCTTACAGGGGACTAAGGGGGATGAGCAGTTCTTC
CDR3 protein: CASSLQGTKGDEQFF

clone size: once
J gene: TRBJ2-5
D gene: TRBD2
V gene: TRBV30
CDR3 DNA: TGTGCCTGGAGTGCCCACCGGGTGAGGGGCGGGGGGGCCAAGAATCAAGAGACCCAGTACTTC
CDR3 protein: CAWSAHRVRGGGAKNQETQYF

clone size: few
J gene: TRBJ1-4
D gene: -
V gene: TRBV19
CDR3 DNA: TGTGCCAGTAGTATAATGACAGGCAATGAAAAACTGTTTTTT
CDR3 protein: CASSIMTGNEKLFF

clone size: -
J gene: TRBJ2-3
D gene: TRBD2
V gene: TRBV6-5
CDR3 DNA: TGTGCCAGCATATCAACACTAGCGATAACAGATACGCAGTATTTT
CDR3 protein: CASISTLAITDTQYF

clone size: -
J gene: TRBJ2-3
D gene: -
V gene: TRBV14
CDR3 DNA: TGTGCCAGCAGCCAAGATGAGGGACGGGCACGAGATACGCAGTATTTT
CDR3 protein: CASSQDEGRARDTQYF

clone size: -
J gene: TRBJ1-4
D gene: -
V gene: TRBV7-9
CDR3 DNA: TGTGCCAGCAGCTCAGACAGAATCCGTGAAAAACTGTTTTTT
CDR3 protein: CASSSDRIREKLFF

clone size: -
J gene: TRBJ1-2
D gene: -
V gene: TRBV18
CDR3 DNA: TGTGCCAGCTCACCAAATTCGGGTCAGGGTGGCTACACCTTC
CDR3 protein: CASSPNSGQGGYTF

clone size: -
J gene: TRBJ2-7
D gene: TRBD1
V gene: TRBV5-4
CDR3 DNA: TGTGCCAGCAGCTTCTCGGGACAGATCCGCGAGCAGTACTTC
CDR3 protein: CASSFSGQIREQYF

clone size: -
J gene: TRBJ2-2
D gene: -
V gene: TRBV7-2
CDR3 DNA: TGTGCCAGCAGCATTAGGACAGTAAACACCGGGGAGCTGTTTTTT
CDR3 protein: CASSIRTVNTGELFF

clone size: -
J gene: TRBJ2-3
D gene: TRBD2
V gene: TRBV9
CDR3 DNA: TGTGCCAGCAGCGTAGATGGAGCGGGGTCTACAGATACGCAGTATTTT
CDR3 protein: CASSVDGAGSTDTQYF

clone size: -
J gene: TRBJ2-1
D gene: -
V gene: TRBV6-2/TRBV6-3
CDR3 DNA: TGTGCCAGCAGTTACGAGGCCATCAATGAGCAGTTCTTC
CDR3 protein: CASSYEAINEQFF

clone size: -
J gene: TRBJ2-2
D gene: -
V gene: TRBV19
CDR3 DNA: TGTGCCAGTAGAATTCAAGGGGCGAGCGGGGAGCTGTTTTTT
CDR3 protein: CASRIQGASGELFF

clone size: -
J gene: TRBJ1-5
D gene: -
V gene: TRBV21-1
CDR3 DNA: TGTGCCAGCCCTAAGAAGGGGGGTTATAGCAATCAGCCCCAGCATTTT
CDR3 protein: CASPKKGGYSNQPQHF

clone size: -
J gene: TRBJ2-1
D gene: TRBD2
V gene: TRBV19
CDR3 DNA: TGTGCCAGTAGTATAGACTGGCGGGGGGGCCTAAATGAGCAGTTCTTC
CDR3 protein: CASSIDWRGGLNEQFF

clone size: -
J gene: TRBJ2-6
D gene: -
V gene: TRBV3-1/TRBV3-2
CDR3 DNA: TGTGCCAGCAGCCAATCTGGGGCCAACGTCCTGACTTTC
CDR3 protein: CASSQSGANVLTF

clone size: -
J gene: TRBJ2-7
D gene: -
V gene: TRBV5-5
CDR3 DNA: TGTGCCAGCAGCTTGGTGGGGAGATTCGAGCAGTACTTC
CDR3 protein: CASSLVGRFEQYF

clone size: -
J gene: TRBJ2-1
D gene: TRBD1
V gene: TRBV18
CDR3 DNA: TGTGCCAGCTCACCAGGGACAGGGACCAATGAGCAGTTCTTC
CDR3 protein: CASSPGTGTNEQFF

clone size: -
J gene: TRBJ2-3
D gene: -
V gene: TRBV28
CDR3 DNA: TGTGCCAGCAGTCAACTGACAGGTGGGGGAACAGATACGCAGTATTTT
CDR3 protein: CASSQLTGGGTDTQYF

clone size: -
J gene: TRBJ1-2
D gene: -
V gene: TRBV5-4
CDR3 DNA: TGTGCCAGCAGCTCTAAGACGGGGGTAGAGTATGGCTACACCTTC
CDR3 protein: CASSSKTGVEYGYTF

clone size: -
J gene: TRBJ1-1
D gene: -
V gene: TRBV29-1
CDR3 DNA: TGCAGCGTTGACCGCGGGACAAAGAACACTGAAGCTTTCTTT
CDR3 protein: CSVDRGTKNTEAFF

clone size: -
J gene: TRBJ1-1
D gene: -
V gene: TRBV15
CDR3 DNA: TGTGCCACCAGCAGTAGATCAAGGGGGAGGACTGAAGCTTTCTTT
CDR3 protein: CATSSRSRGRTEAFF

clone size: -
J gene: TRBJ2-2
D gene: -
V gene: TRBV6-5
CDR3 DNA: TGTGCCAGCCGTCAGTGGCAGGGGTACACCGGGGAGCTGTTTTTT
CDR3 protein: CASRQWQGYTGELFF

clone size: -
J gene: TRBJ2-3
D gene: TRBD2
V gene: TRBV5-4
CDR3 DNA: TGTGCCAGTACTAGCGGGGGGGCAGATACGCAGTATTTT
CDR3 protein: CASTSGGADTQYF

clone size: -
J gene: TRBJ2-2
D gene: TRBD2
V gene: TRBV2
CDR3 DNA: TGTGCCAGCAGGGGGACTAGCGCCGGGGAGCTGTTTTTT
CDR3 protein: CASRGTSAGELFF

clone size: -
J gene: TRBJ2-7
D gene: -
V gene: TRBV7-9
CDR3 DNA: TGTGCCAGCAGCATCGTAGGGTACGAGCAGTACTTC
CDR3 protein: CASSIVGYEQYF

clone size: -
J gene: TRBJ2-1
D gene: -
V gene: TRBV7-9
CDR3 DNA: TGTGCCAGCAGCTCGGGATTGGGGGAGTTCTTC
CDR3 protein: CASSSGLGEFF

clone size: -
J gene: TRBJ2-2
D gene: TRBD1
V gene: TRBV19
CDR3 DNA: TGTGCCAGTAGCCAAGGACAGGGTCGTCCCGGGGAGCTGTTTTTT
CDR3 protein: CASSQGQGRPGELFF